Following are 19 T cell receptor beta chains from one sample sequenced in a study of memory CD4+ T cells and cytomegalovirus serostatus. Single viable CD3+CD4+CD8-CD45RO+ cells were sorted as the memory CD4+ T cells. Here immunoSEQ multiplex PCR was the method, and the copy in TCRdb shows in-frame clones only, minus some. The data hold about 92,000 clones, with over 70% observed a single time. Sequenced: memory CD4+ T cells from blood. The receptors derive from an adult in good health and CMV-seropositive.

The rearrangement uses TRBV18 and TRBJ2-1; D is perhaps TRBD1 (5 bases). Germline loops: CDR1 KGHSH, CDR2 LQKENI. This CDR3 comprises 17 residues. The V gene lost 3 bases and the J gene lost 2 bases, with 17 bases spanning the gap. The CDR3 protein is CASSPDRGPSTYNEQFF. The CDR3 DNA is TGTGCCAGCTCACCCGACAGAGGTCCCTCCACCTACAATGAGCAGTTCTTC.

The chain links TRBV5-4 to TRBJ2-5; 9 nucleotides match TRBD1. The CDR3 extends over 14 amino acids. Germline V CDR1 and CDR2: SGHNT, YYREEE (reference sequence). J lost 5 bases, V lost 4 bases, and 6 bases had no gene match. The chain's CDR3 is CASSAQGATETQYF. CDR3 DNA: TGTGCCAGCAGCGCACAGGGGGCGACGGAGACCCAGTACTTC.

This clone has only a few counts. The chain is built from TRBV9 and TRBJ1-4; D may be TRBD1 (5 bases). The CDR3 totals 15 residues. The germline V and J ends were trimmed by 3 bases and 5 bases, with 14 bases remaining between them. Germline loops: CDR1 SGDLS, CDR2 YYNGEE. The CDR3: CASSATAGNNEKLFF. CDR3 nucleotide sequence: TGTGCCAGCAGCGCTACGGCAGGGAACAATGAAAAACTGTTTTTT.

This clone was picked up a small number of times. The chain combines TRBV7-2 with TRBJ2-6; 9 positions match TRBD2. After removal of 0 bases from V and 3 bases from J, the junction contained 3 bases not matched to a gene. Germline V gene data show CDR1 as SGHTA and CDR2 as FQGNSA. The CDR3 runs 17 residues. This CDR3 is CASSLASGSVGANVLTF. The CDR3 nucleotides read TGTGCCAGCAGCTTAGCTAGCGGGAGTGTTGGGGCCAACGTCCTGACTTTC. Full variable domain (missing parts from reference TRBV7-2 and TRBJ2-6): GAGVSQSPSNKVTEKGKDVELRCDPISGHTALYWYRQSLGQGLEFLIYFQGNSAPDKSGLPSDRFSAERTGGSVSTLTIQRTQQEDSAVYLCASSLASGSVGANVLTFGAGSRLTVL.

This sequence joins TRBV5-1 and TRBJ1-1; possible D gene TRBD1, 5 bases. The V and J ends lost 4 bases and 5 bases respectively, with 15 bases between them. CDR3 length: 14 residues. Per the germline V gene, CDR1 is SGHRS and CDR2 is YFSETQ. CDR3 nucleotide sequence: TGCGCCAGCAGCCGACAGTTCTTAGGTACTGAAGCTTTCTTT. Translated: CASSRQFLGTEAFF.

The gene calls are TRBV28 and TRBJ2-4, with 9 bases fitting TRBD1. CDR1 and CDR2 from the germline V gene are MDHEN and SYDVKM. J was trimmed by 0 bases and V by 4 bases; bases with no gene match: 13. The CDR3 extends over 19 amino acids. The CDR3 bases are TGTGCCAGCAGTTCCCCCTTGGACAGGGGTAACCTAGCCAAAAACATTCAGTACTTC. The encoded protein is CASSSPLDRGNLAKNIQYF.

The V and J genes are TRBV6-1 and TRBJ2-4; 11 bases match TRBD2. Germline trimming cut 7 bases from V and 10 bases from J; bases unmatched to any gene: 12. The CDR3 loop spans 15 amino acids. CDR1 is MNHNS and CDR2 is SASEGT in the germline V gene. Written as DNA, the CDR3 is TGTGCCAGCAAGGAGTTTCCTAGCGGGAGGTTGATTCAGTACTTC. Amino acids: CASKEFPSGRLIQYF.

J is TRBJ2-1 and V is TRBV7-2; D is undetermined. Germline CDR1 is SGHTA and CDR2 is FQGNSA. The CDR3 loop spans 13 amino acids. The V gene lost 5 bases and the J gene lost 12 bases, with 17 bases spanning the gap. The DNA for the CDR3 is TGTGCCAGCAGCCCCCCGTCTGCGTTATCGCAGTTCTTC. It specifies CASSPPSALSQFF. The entire variable domain, with the rest obtained from reference TRBV7-2 and TRBJ2-1, is as follows: GAGVSQSPSNKVTEKGKDVELRCDPISGHTALYWYRQSLGQGLEFLIYFQGNSAPDKSGLPSDRFSAERTGGSVSTLTIQRTQQEDSAVYLCASSPPSALSQFFGPGTRLTVL.

This clone occurred a few times. The chain recombines TRBV19 with TRBJ1-1; D unresolved. The CDR3 has 14 residues. Germline CDR1 and CDR2: LNHDA and SQIVND (reference sequence). V lost 7 bases and J lost 0, with 12 bases in between. The CDR3, as DNA: TGTGCCAGTAATAGGAACAGCTTGAACACTGAAGCTTTCTTT. The encoded protein is CASNRNSLNTEAFF.

The chain couples TRBV28 to TRBJ1-1; TRBD1 agrees at 7 bases. The CDR3 sequence is 16 residues long. V lost 6 bases to trimming and J lost 5 bases; unmatched junction nucleotides: 15. CDR1 is MDHEN and CDR2 is SYDVKM in the germline V gene. The CDR3 sequence: CASSIRDPQGRTEAFF. Here the CDR3 DNA reads TGTGCCAGCAGCATCCGGGACCCACAGGGGAGGACTGAAGCTTTCTTT.

J is TRBJ2-1 and V is TRBV5-4; D is unresolved. Trimming shortened V by 0 bases and J by 7 bases, and 8 bases separated the two germline ends. Per the germline V gene, CDR1 is SGHNT and CDR2 is YYREEE (reference sequence). This CDR3 comprises 13 residues. CDR3 in DNA: TGTGCCAGCAGCTTGGATCCAGAGAATGAGCAGTTCTTC. This encodes CASSLDPENEQFF.

The V call is TRBV11-2, the J call TRBJ2-3, with D perhaps matching TRBD2 (5 bases). With 1 base removed from V and 4 bases from J, the gap between germline ends came to 15 bases. This CDR3 region has 16 residues. The germline gives CDR1 SGHAT, CDR2 FQNNGV. DNA for the CDR3: TGTGCCAGCAGCTTAGCGGTCTGGGAGTGGTCAGATACGCAGTATTTT. It translates to CASSLAVWEWSDTQYF.

The CDR3 reads CAWSIYGTGSNQPQHF. CDR3 bases: TGTGCCTGGAGCATATACGGGACAGGTTCCAATCAGCCCCAGCATTTT. V gene TRBV30 combines with J gene TRBJ1-5, with 8 bases identical to TRBD1. Germline CDR1 and CDR2: GTSNPN and SVGIG (reference sequence). This CDR3 has 16 residues. The junction had 10 bases not matched to a gene; V was cut back by 3 bases and J by 3 bases.

This chain links TRBV28 with TRBJ1-2; 10 bases fit TRBD1. The V gene's germline CDR1 is MDHEN and CDR2 SYDVKM. The trim removed 3 bases at V and 3 bases at J, leaving 7 bases unmatched. There are 16 residues in the CDR3. The CDR3 region has the DNA TGTGCCAGCAGTTTCCAGGGACAGGGGCTCGACTATGGCTACACCTTC. Translated, it gives CASSFQGQGLDYGYTF.

This clone was observed a few times. The chain carries TRBV9 and TRBJ2-1; possible D gene TRBD2, 6 bases. With 4 bases removed from V and 12 bases from J, the gap between germline ends came to 14 bases. Per germline, CDR1 SGDLS and CDR2 YYNGEE. The CDR3 is 12 amino acids. The CDR3 DNA reads TGTGCCAGCAGCTCTGTGGGGACTCCGCAGTTCTTC. It encodes CASSSVGTPQFF.

This chain links TRBV10-3 with TRBJ1-1, with D unresolved. Germline V gene lookup returns CDR1 ENHRY and CDR2 SYGVKD. The CDR3 has 14 residues. Between the trimmed V and J ends, which lost 2 bases and 1 base, there was a span of 8 bases. For the CDR3, the DNA is TGTGCCATCAGTGAGAGTCTGGGGAACACTGAAGCTTTCTTT. This translates into CAISESLGNTEAFF.

This clone has just a few counts. The V and J genes are TRBV4-1 and TRBJ1-1; 9 bases fit TRBD1. J gave up 0 bases and V 0 bases, and 11 bases lay outside the gene matches. CDR3 length: 19 residues. From germline, CDR1 is MGHRA and CDR2 YSYEKL. Here the CDR3 DNA reads TGCGCCAGCAGCCAAGATAAGGGACAGGGACAAACCTTGAACACTGAAGCTTTCTTT. It is translated as CASSQDKGQGQTLNTEAFF.

The chain joins TRBV28 to TRBJ2-2; the D gene is possibly TRBD2 (5 bases). The CDR3 has 15 residues. Germline assignment: CDR1 MDHEN and CDR2 SYDVKM. Trimming left V 2 bases short and J 1 base short, with 8 bases between. CDR3 DNA: TGTGCCAGCAGTTTAAGGACTTTGAACACCGGGGAGCTGTTTTTT. As protein: CASSLRTLNTGELFF.

The CDR3 coding sequence is TGTGCCAGCAGCTTAACGCGAAACACCGGGGAGCTGTTTTTT. This encodes CASSLTRNTGELFF. This rearrangement joins TRBV13 to TRBJ2-2; D unresolved. Germline loops: CDR1 PRHDT, CDR2 FYEKMQ (reference sequence). The V end lost 2 bases, the J end lost 2 bases, and 6 bases lay between the germline ends. The CDR3 spans 14 residues.